The 31 T cell receptor beta chains given below trace back to one sample, sequenced in a study of blood T cells in healthy people across ages. Sample-barcoded 5' priming and a J-beta primer mix drove a second PCR of about 6 to 12 cycles. TCRdb analysed the 5' RACE reads with MiXCR anew, one entry per CDR3 protein. The data show around 1,900,000 distinct CDR3 sequences, 30% to 40% seen once. Material: blood. The receptors derive from a human donor in good health.

The V call is TRBV27, the J call TRBJ1-5, with unresolved D. Germline V gene sequence: CDR1 MNHEY, CDR2 SMNVEV (reference sequence). The CDR3 runs to 16 residues. Trimming removed 5 bases from V and 0 bases from J, with 14 bases in between. This chain's CDR3 is CASSPHMEYSNQPQHF. The CDR3 DNA reads TGTGCCAGCAGTCCGCACATGGAATATAGCAATCAGCCCCAGCATTTT.

V gene TRBV4-1 combines with J gene TRBJ2-7, with 11 bases fitting TRBD2. Looked up from germline, CDR1 is MGHRA and CDR2 is YSYEKL. The trim removed 3 bases at V and 3 bases at J, leaving 13 bases unmatched. This CDR3 is built from 18 residues. The CDR3, as DNA: TGCGCCAGCAGCCACCAACTAGCGGGAGTTGGCGATGACTACGAGCAGTACTTC. Amino acids: CASSHQLAGVGDDYEQYF.

DNA of the CDR3: TGTGCCAGCAGCTTAGTCGTGGGAACGAACACTGAAGCTTTCTTT. Amino acid sequence: CASSLVVGTNTEAFF. The chain has TRBV7-9 and TRBJ1-1; D uncertain. The germline CDR1 and CDR2 sequences are SEHNR and FQNEAQ (reference sequence). Trimming stripped 1 base from V and 1 base from J, with 10 bases between. The CDR3 length is 15 residues.

Note on this clonotype: The germline gene is not matched at one end of the junction; a read error may be the cause. V and J are TRBV7-8 and TRBJ2-7, with a possible D match to TRBD2 (6 bases). This CDR3 is built from 15 residues. CDR1 is SGHVS, CDR2 FQNEAQ, per germline. CDR3: CVSSSPSSAGYEQYF. The CDR3 nucleotides are TGTGTCAGCAGCTCCCCCTCCTCAGCGGGCTACGAGCAGTACTTC. Using reference TRBV7-8 and TRBJ2-7 for the parts outside the CDR3, the full variable domain is GAGVSQSPRYKVAKRGQDVALRCDPISGHVSLFWYQQALGQGPEFLTYFQNEAQLDKSGLPSDRFFAERPEGSVSTLKIQRTQQEDSAVYLCVSSSPSSAGYEQYFGPGTRLTVT.

This clonotype was counted only a few times. The J gene is TRBJ1-2, the V gene TRBV7-2; the match to TRBD1 covers 8 bases. Germline CDR1 and CDR2: SGHTA and FQGNSA. The CDR3 has 17 residues. The trim removed 5 bases at V and 1 base at J, leaving 12 bases unmatched. The CDR3 reads CASSPRDRRYNNYGYTF. CDR3 nucleotide sequence: TGTGCCAGCAGCCCCAGGGACAGGAGATACAATAACTATGGCTACACCTTC. Full variable domain (missing parts from reference TRBV7-2 and TRBJ1-2): GAGVSQSPSNKVTEKGKDVELRCDPISGHTALYWYRQSLGQGLEFLIYFQGNSAPDKSGLPSDRFSAERTGGSVSTLTIQRTQQEDSAVYLCASSPRDRRYNNYGYTFGSGTRLTVV.

There are many counts of this clonotype. The chain recombines TRBV29-1 with TRBJ2-7; D possibly corresponds to TRBD1 (6 bases). V lost 3 bases, J lost 3 bases, and 9 bases lay in between. Germline CDR1 is SQVTM and CDR2 is ANQGSEA. The CDR3 extends over 12 amino acids. The CDR3 loop reads CSVESGDYEQYF. CDR3 nucleotides: TGCAGCGTTGAGTCAGGGGACTACGAGCAGTACTTC.

This clonotype was observed a few times. This chain joins TRBV5-1 and TRBJ1-1; D gene uncertain. The CDR3 extends over 14 amino acids. Germline CDR1 is SGHRS and CDR2 is YFSETQ. Trimming took 0 bases from V and 8 from J, leaving 14 bases between them. DNA for the CDR3: TGCGCCAGCAGCTTGGCTGTGGCGGGATACGAAGCTTTCTTT. Translation: CASSLAVAGYEAFF.

This clonotype showed up just a few times. The chain recombines TRBV13 with TRBJ2-1; the D gene is possibly TRBD2 (5 bases). The CDR3 consists of 16 residues. Deletions cut 7 bases from V and 0 bases from J, with 16 bases between. Germline V lookup: CDR1 PRHDT, CDR2 FYEKMQ (reference sequence). The CDR3 region is CASNFGEGGSYNEQFF. The CDR3 coding sequence is TGTGCCAGCAATTTCGGGGAAGGAGGCTCCTACAATGAGCAGTTCTTC.

A few counts support this clonotype. The rearrangement joins TRBV20-1 to TRBJ2-1; D is uncertain. This CDR3 has 15 amino acids. The germline V gene has CDR1 DFQATT and CDR2 SNEGSKA (reference sequence). V was pared by 3 bases and J by 0 bases, with 12 bases between. CDR3 amino acids: CSARALPGSYNEQFF. DNA for the CDR3: TGCAGTGCTAGGGCTCTCCCGGGCTCCTACAATGAGCAGTTCTTC.

This sequence joins TRBV7-3 and TRBJ2-3; D gene unclear. This CDR3 comprises 15 residues. CDR1 SGHTA and CDR2 FQGTGA come from the germline V gene. V was pared by 1 base and J by 0 bases, with 8 bases between. The CDR3 nucleotides are TGTGCCAGCAGCTTAAATCCGGGTAGCACAGATACGCAGTATTTT. Amino acid sequence: CASSLNPGSTDTQYF.

The chain combines TRBV24-1 with TRBJ1-2, with 8 bases lining up with TRBD1. From germline, CDR1 is KGHDR and CDR2 SFDVKD. The trim removed 4 bases at V and 4 bases at J, leaving 13 bases unmatched. There are 17 residues in the CDR3. The CDR3 coding sequence is TGTGCCACCAGTGACCCCCGACTCGGACAGGGTGGCTATGGCTACACCTTC. Amino acid sequence: CATSDPRLGQGGYGYTF.

This clonotype was observed a handful of times. J is TRBJ1-2 and V is TRBV3-1, with unresolved D. CDR3 length: 15 amino acids. Trimming removed 2 bases from V and 4 bases from J, with 14 bases in between. Germline V gene lookup returns CDR1 LGHDT and CDR2 YNNKEL (reference sequence). This CDR3 reads CASSQTVAPLYGYTF. The DNA of the CDR3 is TGTGCCAGCAGCCAAACGGTGGCCCCCCTCTATGGCTACACCTTC.

There are a few counts of this clonotype. The chain links TRBV3-1 to TRBJ2-1, with 7 bases matching TRBD1. V shed 3 bases, J shed 6 bases, and the junction held 8 bases outside the gene matches. The length of the CDR3 is 15 residues. Germline V gene lookup returns CDR1 LGHDT and CDR2 YNNKEL (reference sequence). CDR3 sequence: CASSQLESGGNEQFF. The DNA of the CDR3 is TGTGCCAGCAGCCAGCTCGAGTCAGGGGGCAATGAGCAGTTCTTC.

This clonotype has more than one count but fewer than ten. The CDR3 here is CASSLRSYNQPQHF. Written as DNA, the CDR3 is TGTGCCAGCAGCTTGCGCAGTTACAATCAGCCCCAGCATTTT. The V gene is TRBV7-2, the J gene TRBJ1-5; D not resolved. Germline values: CDR1 SGHTA, CDR2 FQGNSA. Trimming removed 3 bases from V and 3 bases from J, with 9 bases in between. CDR3 size: 14 residues.

This clonotype came up a few times. The rearrangement joins TRBV29-1 to TRBJ1-1, with 9 bases identical to TRBD1. This CDR3 spans 14 amino acids. Germline loops: CDR1 SQVTM, CDR2 ANQGSEA. Germline trimming cut 6 bases from V and 4 bases from J; bases unmatched to any gene: 9. The CDR3 loop is CSVVQGAVGTEAFF. The CDR3 nucleotides read TGCAGCGTGGTACAGGGGGCGGTAGGCACTGAAGCTTTCTTT.

The CDR3 protein is CASSLGDQGLASDEQFF. DNA for the CDR3: TGTGCCAGCAGCTTAGGGGACCAGGGACTAGCGTCTGATGAGCAGTTCTTC. The V and J genes are TRBV11-3 and TRBJ2-1, with TRBD2 identical over 10 bases. V shed 1 base and J 8 bases; nucleotides not matched to a gene: 11. CDR3 length: 17 residues. Germline V lookup: CDR1 SGHNT, CDR2 YENEEA.

This clonotype was counted a few times. The V call is TRBV7-9, the J call TRBJ2-7; possible D gene TRBD1, 6 bases. The germline CDR1 and CDR2 sequences are SEHNR and FQNEAQ (reference sequence). The CDR3 spans 14 residues. Trimming stripped 3 bases from V and 6 bases from J, with 15 bases between. The CDR3 reads CASSFTNRDGEQYF. The CDR3 bases are TGTGCCAGCAGCTTCACAAACAGGGACGGCGAGCAGTACTTC.

The rearrangement joins TRBV19 to TRBJ1-1; maybe TRBD1 (5 bases). Between the trimmed V and J ends, which lost 7 bases and 2 bases, there was a span of 11 bases. Germline V gene sequence: CDR1 LNHDA, CDR2 SQIVND (reference sequence). The CDR3 has 13 residues. CDR3 residues: CASTKGSNTEAFF. In DNA, the CDR3 is TGTGCCAGTACTAAGGGGAGTAACACTGAAGCTTTCTTT.

This clonotype was observed a handful of times. The chain joins TRBV15 to TRBJ2-4; 9 bases agree with TRBD2. CDR1 is LNHNV, CDR2 YYDKDF, per germline (reference sequence). CDR3 size: 15 residues. Germline trimming cut 0 bases from V and 14 bases from J; bases unmatched to any gene: 11. As DNA, the CDR3 is TGTGCCACCAGCAGAGATCTGGGGATCATAGCGGGGGAGTACTTC. It is translated as CATSRDLGIIAGEYF.

The V gene is TRBV4-1, the J gene TRBJ1-2; D is unclear. CDR1 and CDR2 (germline): MGHRA, YSYEKL. V dropped 2 bases and J dropped 4 bases, with 11 bases sitting between them. This CDR3 comprises 14 residues. For the CDR3, the DNA is TGCGCCAGCAGCCAAACTCGGGAACTCTATGGCTACACCTTC. It yields the protein CASSQTRELYGYTF.

A word on this clonotype: Sequence at one end of the junction differs from germline and may be a read error. J is TRBJ2-5 and V is TRBV6-2 or TRBV6-3; 9 nucleotides align to TRBD1. The CDR3 covers 15 residues. Germline CDR1 MNHEY, CDR2 SVGEGT. The CDR3 reads CASSPGTGNQETRYF. CDR3 DNA: TGTGCCAGCAGTCCCGGGACAGGGAACCAAGAGACCCGGTACTTC.

The rearrangement links TRBV9 to TRBJ2-3, with 10 bases that match TRBD2. V lost 5 bases and J lost 1; bases outside the gene matches: 10. The CDR3 sequence is 17 residues long. Germline V gene sequence: CDR1 SGDLS, CDR2 YYNGEE. CDR3 loop: CASSAGLTSGGTDTQYF. In nucleotides, the CDR3 is TGTGCCAGCAGTGCCGGCCTAACTAGCGGGGGCACAGATACGCAGTATTTT.

At least ten counts were recorded for this clonotype. An end of the junction does not agree with germline; a read error may underlie this. The chain recombines TRBV5-1 with TRBJ2-7; the D is unclear. CDR1 and CDR2 (germline): SGHRS, YFSETQ. The CDR3 is 14 residues long. CDR3 coding DNA: TGTGCCAGCAGCTTAAGTCCAAGCTCCTACGAGCAGTACTTC. Protein product: CASSLSPSSYEQYF.

The gene calls are TRBV5-1 and TRBJ2-7; TRBD1 or TRBD2 may be the D gene (5 bases each). V was cut by 1 base and J by 5 bases, with 13 bases left in between. Germline CDR1 and CDR2: SGHRS and YFSETQ. The CDR3 spans 14 residues. The CDR3 coding sequence is TGCGCCAGCAGCTTGTTTGGGGGTCTAGACGAGCAGTACTTC. This gives the protein CASSLFGGLDEQYF.

This chain links TRBV12-3 or TRBV12-4 with TRBJ2-7; D might be TRBD1 or TRBD2, each matching 5 bases. The CDR3 totals 13 residues. Trimming stripped 4 bases from V and 5 bases from J, with 12 bases between. CDR3 residues: CASSSPGSHEQYF. CDR3 coding DNA: TGTGCCAGCAGTTCTCCAGGGAGCCACGAGCAGTACTTC.

The chain has TRBV7-3 and TRBJ2-3; weak D call: TRBD2 (6 bases). Germline assignment: CDR1 SGHTA and CDR2 FQGTGA. The CDR3 runs 14 residues. Trimming left V 6 bases short and J 9 bases short, with 19 bases between. The CDR3 region is CASSPRGDLFTQYF. DNA of the CDR3: TGTGCCAGCAGTCCCCGCGGGGACTTATTCACGCAGTATTTT. The complete variable domain, with remaining parts taken from reference TRBV7-3 and TRBJ2-3, reads GAGVSQTPSNKVTEKGKYVELRCDPISGHTALYWYRQSLGQGPEFLIYFQGTGAADDSGLPNDRFFAVRPEGSVSTLKIQRTERGDSAVYLCASSPRGDLFTQYFGPGTRLTVL.

The chain uses TRBV7-9 and TRBJ1-1, with D possibly TRBD1 on 5 matching bases. Germline CDR1 SEHNR, CDR2 FQNEAQ (reference sequence). Trimming left V 5 bases short and J 6 bases short, with 19 bases between. This CDR3 is 15 amino acids long. CDR3 nucleotides: TGTGCCAGCAGCCCACAGGACCCATGGGGGGCTGAAGCTTTCTTT. This gives the protein CASSPQDPWGAEAFF.

V is TRBV5-1 and J is TRBJ2-3; 7 positions match TRBD1. V lost 2 bases to trimming and J lost 2 bases; unmatched junction nucleotides: 5. The CDR3 runs to 15 residues. Per the germline V gene, CDR1 is SGHRS and CDR2 is YFSETQ. The CDR3 loop is CASSFVRGLTDTQYF. The CDR3 bases are TGCGCCAGCAGCTTTGTAAGGGGGCTCACAGATACGCAGTATTTT.

This clonotype turned up a few times. This chain connects TRBV7-9 to TRBJ1-5; D remains ambiguous. Looked up from germline, CDR1 is SEHNR and CDR2 is FQNEAQ (reference sequence). The CDR3 runs 15 residues. The V end was cut by 6 bases, the J end by 4 bases, with 16 bases between. The CDR3 loop is CASSPASGVNQPQHF. The CDR3 nucleotides read TGTGCCAGCAGTCCTGCCTCTGGTGTAAATCAGCCCCAGCATTTT. Complete variable domain (other parts from reference TRBV7-9 and TRBJ1-5): DTGVSQNPRHKITKRGQNVTFRCDPISEHNRLYWYRQTLGQGPEFLTYFQNEAQLEKSRLLSDRFSAERPKGSFSTLEIQRTEQGDSAMYLCASSPASGVNQPQHFGDGTRLSIL.

This chain uses TRBV27 with TRBJ2-7, with D perhaps TRBD2 (6 bases). In germline, CDR1 is MNHEY, CDR2 SMNVEV (reference sequence). The CDR3 spans 16 residues. Trimming removed 4 bases at V and 0 bases at J, with 16 bases between. In nucleotides, the CDR3 is TGTGCCAGCAGTTCCCTGGCGGGGCCTAGCTCCTACGAGCAGTACTTC. Translation: CASSSLAGPSSYEQYF.

This clonotype was counted ten times or more. The V and J genes are TRBV29-1 and TRBJ2-7; D is uncertain. The CDR3 consists of 13 residues. Germline V lookup: CDR1 SQVTM, CDR2 ANQGSEA. V lost 5 bases and J 2 bases, leaving 13 bases between the germline ends. The CDR3 DNA sequence: TGCAGCGTTACGGTCTCATATCCCTACGAGCAGTACTTC. It is translated as CSVTVSYPYEQYF.